These 7 T cell receptor beta chains were sequenced from one sample in a study of technical replicates of blood from a handful of donors. Here immunoSEQ multiplex PCR was the method, and the copy in TCRdb shows in-frame clones only, minus some. The table shows around 79,000 clones, with approximately 94% occurring only once. Sequencing was performed on T cells isolated from PBMCs. The receptors originated from a human donor in good health.

The table lists this clone with a few counts. This rearrangement joins TRBV29-1 to TRBJ1-2; D uncertain. Germline V lookup: CDR1 SQVTM, CDR2 ANQGSEA. The CDR3 runs 14 residues. V was trimmed by 3 bases and J by 1 base, leaving 12 bases between them. The CDR3 bases are TGCAGCGTTGAGCACAGCCAAGATAACTATGGCTACACCTTC. Translation gives CSVEHSQDNYGYTF.

The J gene is TRBJ2-2, the V gene TRBV11-2; tentative D call: TRBD1 (6 bases). With 1 base removed from V and 6 bases from J, the gap between germline ends came to 18 bases. Germline V gene lookup returns CDR1 SGHAT and CDR2 FQNNGV. The CDR3 runs 17 residues. The DNA of the CDR3 is TGTGCCAGCAGCTTAGTATGGGGTGGGGGCTTCCCCGGGGAGCTGTTTTTT. This translates into CASSLVWGGGFPGELFF.

The V call is TRBV7-9, the J call TRBJ1-1; no firm D call. Trimming left V 5 bases short and J 3 bases short, with 10 bases between. Germline V gene lookup returns CDR1 SEHNR and CDR2 FQNEAQ (reference sequence). CDR3 length equals 13 residues. The CDR3 nucleotides are TGTGCCAGCAGCCACCGGGAGGACACTGAAGCTTTCTTT. Its protein is CASSHREDTEAFF.

J is TRBJ2-2 and V is TRBV28, with TRBD2 identical over 7 bases. Losses at the gene ends were 2 bases for V and 2 bases for J; bases not matched to a gene: 11. The CDR3 runs 18 residues. The germline V gene has CDR1 MDHEN and CDR2 SYDVKM. The chain's CDR3 is CASSLVGIGGGNTGELFF. The CDR3 bases are TGTGCCAGCAGTTTAGTGGGAATTGGCGGGGGTAACACCGGGGAGCTGTTTTTT.

CDR3 nucleotides: TGTGCCAGCAGTCCTCCGGGACTAGCGGGAGGCAATGAGCAGTTCTTC. It codes for CASSPPGLAGGNEQFF. This chain uses TRBV28 with TRBJ2-1; 15 bases align to TRBD2. The CDR3 loop spans 16 amino acids. V gave up 5 bases and J gave up 6 bases; unmatched junction bases: 5. Germline V gives CDR1 MDHEN, CDR2 SYDVKM.

This chain connects TRBV27 to TRBJ1-2; D not resolved. Trimming cost V 1 base and J 0 bases, with 9 bases left between them. CDR3 size: 15 residues. Germline V lookup: CDR1 MNHEY, CDR2 SMNVEV (reference sequence). CDR3 protein: CASSLWAAPNYGYTF. The CDR3 DNA sequence: TGTGCCAGCAGTTTATGGGCAGCTCCTAACTATGGCTACACCTTC.

V usage is TRBV28 and J usage is TRBJ1-5; TRBD1 agrees at 9 bases. Looked up from germline, CDR1 is MDHEN and CDR2 is SYDVKM. Trimming at V came to 4 bases and at J to 1 base, leaving 2 bases not matched to a gene. The CDR3 consists of 15 residues. The CDR3 loop reads CASSYGQGSNQPQHF. CDR3 nucleotides: TGTGCCAGCAGTTATGGACAGGGGAGCAATCAGCCCCAGCATTTT.